The 18 T cell receptor beta chains given below trace back to one sample, sequenced in a study of T cells in localized non-small cell lung cancer. Repertoires were generated with immunoSEQ multiplex PCR, while TCRdb's copy carries only in-frame clones and drops some. The repertoire consists of under 65,000 clones, with around 90% occurring once and the leading ten covering roughly a fifth. The sample was peripheral blood, taken before any cancer treatment. The receptors were sampled from a man aged 35-75 years with stage I squamous cell lung carcinoma.

This clone occurred once. The chain is built from TRBV11-1 and TRBJ2-7; 7 bases align to TRBD2. The J segment lost 0 bases and the V segment lost 1 base, leaving 6 bases of the junction unmatched. This CDR3 region has 16 residues. Per germline, CDR1 SGHAT and CDR2 FQDESV (reference sequence). The CDR3 nucleotides are TGTGCCAGCAGCTTAGGCCTAGCGGCTTCCTCCTACGAGCAGTACTTC. Encoded protein: CASSLGLAASSYEQYF.

This chain connects TRBV4-1 to TRBJ2-1, with 15 nucleotides matching TRBD2. The germline V gene has CDR1 MGHRA and CDR2 YSYEKL. The CDR3 spans 18 residues. The V gene end was trimmed by 4 bases and the J gene end by 4 bases; junction bases not matched to a gene: 8. The CDR3 bases are TGCGCCAGCAGCCCCGGACTAGCGGGAGGGCCAATGTACAATGAGCAGTTCTTC. Amino acid sequence: CASSPGLAGGPMYNEQFF.

The chain has TRBV28 and TRBJ1-2; no definite D call. The CDR3 totals 15 residues. V lost 3 bases, J lost 4 bases, and 15 bases lay in between. Germline V CDR1 and CDR2: MDHEN, SYDVKM. CDR3 sequence reads: CASSLIGPSIYGYTF. In DNA, the CDR3 is TGTGCCAGCAGTTTGATAGGGCCGTCGATCTATGGCTACACCTTC.

This sequence joins TRBV7-3 and TRBJ2-1, with 8 bases matching TRBD2. This CDR3 spans 14 amino acids. Germline values: CDR1 SGHTA, CDR2 FQGTGA. The J segment lost 7 bases and the V segment lost 1 base, leaving 3 bases of the junction unmatched. The CDR3 nucleotides read TGTGCCAGCAGCTTAAACAGCGGGAGTAATGAGCAGTTCTTC. Translation: CASSLNSGSNEQFF.

The chain uses TRBV7-2 and TRBJ2-2; 12 bases fit TRBD2. The CDR3 totals 16 residues. CDR1 is SGHTA and CDR2 is FQGNSA in the germline V gene. Trimming cost V 5 bases and J 9 bases; bases outside gene matches: 10. CDR3 coding DNA: TGTGCCAGCAGCCCTCCTAGCGGGAGGGCCTTCCGGGAGCTGTTTTTT. Its translation: CASSPPSGRAFRELFF.

CDR3 amino acids: CASSLGPTGRGYTF. CDR3 nucleotide sequence: TGTGCCAGCAGCTTAGGTCCGACCGGGAGAGGCTACACCTTC. This rearrangement joins TRBV7-2 to TRBJ1-2, with unresolved D. Trimming shortened V by 1 base and J by 8 bases, and 14 bases separated the two germline ends. The CDR3 contains 14 residues. Germline V gene lookup returns CDR1 SGHTA and CDR2 FQGNSA.

There are a few counts of this clone. The chain recombines TRBV19 with TRBJ1-1, with TRBD1 matching over 7 bases. The CDR3 totals 13 residues. Germline trimming cut 4 bases from V and 5 bases from J; bases unmatched to any gene: 4. Germline assignment: CDR1 LNHDA and CDR2 SQIVND (reference sequence). CDR3 nucleotide sequence: TGTGCCAGTAGTACCCAACAGGGGACTGAAGCTTTCTTT. Amino acid sequence: CASSTQQGTEAFF.

The genes are TRBV28 and TRBJ2-5, with TRBD1 matching 7 bases. The trim removed 7 bases at V and 3 bases at J, leaving 14 bases unmatched. The CDR3 contains 16 residues. Looked up from germline, CDR1 is MDHEN and CDR2 is SYDVKM. CDR3 in DNA: TGTGCCAGCACGAGCCCCCACCGGGACAGCAAAGAGACCCAGTACTTC. Translation: CASTSPHRDSKETQYF.

The genes are TRBV30 and TRBJ1-1; D perhaps matches TRBD1 (6 bases). CDR1 and CDR2 from the germline V gene are GTSNPN and SVGIG (reference sequence). The CDR3 sequence is 17 residues long. With 0 bases removed from V and 5 bases from J, the gap between germline ends came to 22 bases. The CDR3 reads CAWSVEGGPGAGTEAFF. The CDR3 DNA is TGTGCCTGGAGTGTAGAGGGGGGGCCGGGGGCAGGAACTGAAGCTTTCTTT.

The V gene is TRBV6-1, the J gene TRBJ2-7, with D perhaps matching TRBD1 or TRBD2 (5 bases each). The CDR3 is 15 amino acids. Trimming shortened V by 6 bases and J by 2 bases, and 17 bases separated the two germline ends. In germline, CDR1 is MNHNS, CDR2 SASEGT. CDR3 amino acids: CASSVTRDPPYEQYF. The CDR3 bases are TGTGCCAGCAGCGTCACTCGGGACCCCCCCTACGAGCAGTACTTC.

The CDR3 loop reads CASSPGRYQETQYF. The CDR3 DNA is TGTGCCAGCAGCCCGGGACGGTACCAAGAGACCCAGTACTTC. The rearrangement uses TRBV5-6 and TRBJ2-5, with D perhaps assigned TRBD1 or TRBD2 (5 bases each). Germline assignment: CDR1 SGHDT and CDR2 YYEEEE. V dropped 4 bases and J dropped 0 bases, with 10 bases sitting between them. This CDR3 has 14 amino acids. The whole variable domain, remainder taken from reference TRBV5-6 and TRBJ2-5, is DAGVTQSPTHLIKTRGQQVTLRCSPKSGHDTVSWYQQALGQGPQFIFQYYEEEERQRGNFPDRFSGHQFPNYSSELNVNALLLGDSALYLCASSPGRYQETQYFGPGTRLLVL.

J is TRBJ2-2 and V is TRBV5-6, with TRBD1 identical over 10 bases. This CDR3 is 15 amino acids long. V shed 3 bases and J 3 bases; nucleotides not matched to a gene: 2. Germline assignment: CDR1 SGHDT and CDR2 YYEEEE. The CDR3 DNA reads TGTGCCAGCAGCTATGGGACAGGGGACACCGGGGAGCTGTTTTTT. It is translated as CASSYGTGDTGELFF.

V gene TRBV27 combines with J gene TRBJ1-1, with no clear D. The CDR3 consists of 14 residues. V lost 5 bases, J lost 2 bases, and 12 bases lay in between. Per the germline V gene, CDR1 is MNHEY and CDR2 is SMNVEV (reference sequence). The CDR3 nucleotides are TGTGCCAGCAGTCGGTTGTCTGGCAACACTGAAGCTTTCTTT. It yields the protein CASSRLSGNTEAFF.

J is TRBJ2-5 and V is TRBV4-3, with 9 bases aligning to TRBD1. Germline CDR1 and CDR2: LGHNA and YSLEER. The CDR3 spans 15 residues. J was trimmed by 5 bases and V by 5 bases; bases with no gene match: 9. CDR3 sequence reads: CASSSWTGARETQYF. CDR3 sequence (DNA): TGCGCCAGCAGCAGTTGGACAGGGGCTAGGGAGACCCAGTACTTC.

The chain recombines TRBV29-1 with TRBJ1-4; perhaps TRBD1 as D (6 bases). CDR1 and CDR2 (germline): SQVTM, ANQGSEA. CDR3 length equals 11 residues. V was clipped by 7 bases and J by 5 bases, with 8 bases between them. CDR3 sequence: CSGTVNEKLFF. The CDR3 DNA is TGCAGCGGGACAGTAAATGAAAAACTGTTTTTT.

This chain joins TRBV10-3 and TRBJ2-2; the D gene is possibly TRBD2 (5 bases). Trimming shortened V by 11 bases and J by 7 bases, and 20 bases separated the two germline ends. Germline CDR1 reads ENHRY; CDR2 reads SYGVKD. The CDR3 is 14 residues long. The CDR3 DNA reads as TGTGCCGCCGCCAGGACGGAGGATATCGGGGAGCTGTTTTTT. This gives the protein CAAARTEDIGELFF.

This chain links TRBV27 with TRBJ2-3, with D unresolved. CDR1 is MNHEY and CDR2 is SMNVEV in the germline V gene (reference sequence). The CDR3 sequence is 15 residues long. Trimming removed 0 bases at V and 0 bases at J, with 7 bases between. In nucleotides, the CDR3 is TGTGCCAGCAGTTTATCTCCGACTAGCACAGATACGCAGTATTTT. The encoded protein is CASSLSPTSTDTQYF.

Relative to its sample, this clone is medium-sized. J is TRBJ1-1 and V is TRBV30; TRBD1 is a possible D gene (5 bases). Deletions cut 2 bases from V and 4 bases from J, with 11 bases between. The length of the CDR3 is 13 residues. Germline V lookup: CDR1 GTSNPN, CDR2 SVGIG (reference sequence). CDR3 in amino acids: CAWSLDTATEAFF. In nucleotides, the CDR3 is TGTGCCTGGAGTTTGGACACCGCCACTGAAGCTTTCTTT.